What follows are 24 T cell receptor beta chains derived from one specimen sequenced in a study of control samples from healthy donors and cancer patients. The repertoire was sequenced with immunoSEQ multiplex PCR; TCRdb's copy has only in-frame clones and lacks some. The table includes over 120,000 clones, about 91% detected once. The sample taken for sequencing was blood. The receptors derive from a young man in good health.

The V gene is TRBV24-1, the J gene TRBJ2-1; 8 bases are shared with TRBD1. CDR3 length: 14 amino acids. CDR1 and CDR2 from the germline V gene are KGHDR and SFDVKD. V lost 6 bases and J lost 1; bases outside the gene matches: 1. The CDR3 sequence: CATSRDRSYNEQFF. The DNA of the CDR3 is TGTGCCACCAGTCGGGACAGGTCCTACAATGAGCAGTTCTTC.

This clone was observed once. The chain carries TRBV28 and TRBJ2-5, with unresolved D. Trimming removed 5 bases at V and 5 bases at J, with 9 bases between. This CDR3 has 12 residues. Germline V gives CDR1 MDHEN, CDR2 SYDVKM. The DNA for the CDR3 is TGTGCCAGCAGTGAGGCCGCGGAGACCCAGTACTTC. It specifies CASSEAAETQYF.

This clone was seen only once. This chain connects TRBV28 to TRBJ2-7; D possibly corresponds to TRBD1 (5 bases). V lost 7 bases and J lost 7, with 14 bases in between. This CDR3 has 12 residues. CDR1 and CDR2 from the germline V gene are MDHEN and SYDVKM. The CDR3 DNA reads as TGTGCCAGCAAGGGCAGGGTGTGGGAGCAGTACTTC. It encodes CASKGRVWEQYF.

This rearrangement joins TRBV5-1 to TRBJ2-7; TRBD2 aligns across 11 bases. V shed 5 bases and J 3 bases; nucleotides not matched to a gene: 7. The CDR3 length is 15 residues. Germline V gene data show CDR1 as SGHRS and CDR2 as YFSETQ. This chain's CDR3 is CASRHGTSGLYEQYF. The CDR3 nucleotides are TGCGCCAGCAGGCACGGGACTAGCGGCCTCTACGAGCAGTACTTC.

The CDR3 sequence: CASSTHSRVEGTDTQYF. Written as DNA, the CDR3 is TGTGCCAGCAGTACTCACTCCAGGGTAGAGGGGACAGATACGCAGTATTTT. The chain carries TRBV27 and TRBJ2-3, with D perhaps being TRBD1 or TRBD2 (5 bases each). The ends were cut back, 5 bases at V and 3 bases at J, with 21 bases in the middle. The CDR3 has 17 amino acids. Germline CDR1 and CDR2: MNHEY and SMNVEV (reference sequence).

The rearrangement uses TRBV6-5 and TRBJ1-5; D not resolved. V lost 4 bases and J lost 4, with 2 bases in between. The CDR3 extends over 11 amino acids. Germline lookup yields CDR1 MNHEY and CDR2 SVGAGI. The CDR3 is CASSSNQPQHF. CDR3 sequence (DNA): TGTGCCAGCAGTTCTAATCAGCCCCAGCATTTT.

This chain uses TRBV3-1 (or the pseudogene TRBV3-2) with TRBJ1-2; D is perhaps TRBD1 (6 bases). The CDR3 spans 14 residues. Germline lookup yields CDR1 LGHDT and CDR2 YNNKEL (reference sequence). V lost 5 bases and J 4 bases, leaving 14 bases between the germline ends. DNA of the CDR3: TGTGCCAGCAGCTTACAGGGTTTCGGCTATGGCTACACCTTC. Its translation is CASSLQGFGYGYTF.

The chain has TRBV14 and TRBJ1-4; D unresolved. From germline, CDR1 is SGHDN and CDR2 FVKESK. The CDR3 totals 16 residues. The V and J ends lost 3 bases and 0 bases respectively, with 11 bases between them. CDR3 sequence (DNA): TGTGCCAGCAGCCAGGTTAGGGAAACAACTAATGAAAAACTGTTTTTT. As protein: CASSQVRETTNEKLFF.

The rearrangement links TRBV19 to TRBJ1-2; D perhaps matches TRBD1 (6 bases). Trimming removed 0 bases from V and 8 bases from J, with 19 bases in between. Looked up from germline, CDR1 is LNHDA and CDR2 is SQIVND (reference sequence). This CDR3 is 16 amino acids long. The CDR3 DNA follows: TGTGCCAGTAGTATAGATCGCCAGGGGTGGAGAGACGGCTACACCTTC. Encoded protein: CASSIDRQGWRDGYTF.

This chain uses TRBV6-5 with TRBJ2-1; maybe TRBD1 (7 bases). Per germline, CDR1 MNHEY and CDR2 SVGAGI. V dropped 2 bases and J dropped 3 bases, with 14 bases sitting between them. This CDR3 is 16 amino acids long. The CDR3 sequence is CASSYPTGTDYNEQFF. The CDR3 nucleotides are TGTGCCAGCAGTTACCCGACAGGGACTGACTACAATGAGCAGTTCTTC.

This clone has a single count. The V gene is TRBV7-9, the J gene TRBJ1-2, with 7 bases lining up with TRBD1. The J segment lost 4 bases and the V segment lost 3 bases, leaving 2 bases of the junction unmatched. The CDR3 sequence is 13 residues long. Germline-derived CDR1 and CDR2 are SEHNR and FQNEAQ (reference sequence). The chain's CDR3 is CASSFDRVYGYTF. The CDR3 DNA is TGTGCCAGCAGCTTCGACAGGGTCTATGGCTACACCTTC.

Written as DNA, the CDR3 is TGTGCCAGCAGCAAAGAACTGAGAACAGGGGGGCACGAGCAGTACTTC. It yields the protein CASSKELRTGGHEQYF. The chain joins TRBV21-1 to TRBJ2-7; the D call TRBD1 from the table was never checked on the DNA. TRBV21-1 is classified as a pseudogene. CDR3 length: 16 amino acids.

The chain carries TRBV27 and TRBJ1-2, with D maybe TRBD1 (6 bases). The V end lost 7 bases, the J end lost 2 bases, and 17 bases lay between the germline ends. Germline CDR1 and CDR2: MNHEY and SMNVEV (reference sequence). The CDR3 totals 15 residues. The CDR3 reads CASKSRQAGNYGYTF. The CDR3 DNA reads TGTGCCAGCAAATCCCGACAGGCGGGGAACTATGGCTACACCTTC.

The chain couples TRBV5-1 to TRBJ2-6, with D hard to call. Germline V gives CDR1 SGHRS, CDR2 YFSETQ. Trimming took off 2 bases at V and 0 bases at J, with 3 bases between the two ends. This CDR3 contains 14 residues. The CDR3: CASSFISGANVLTF. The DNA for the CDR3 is TGCGCCAGCAGCTTTATCTCTGGGGCCAACGTCCTGACTTTC.

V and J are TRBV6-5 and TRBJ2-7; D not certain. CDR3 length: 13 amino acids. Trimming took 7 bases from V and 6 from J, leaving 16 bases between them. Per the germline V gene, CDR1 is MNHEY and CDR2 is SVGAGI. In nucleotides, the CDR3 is TGTGCCAGCATCGGGTCTCACCCGGGCGAGCAGTACTTC. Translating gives CASIGSHPGEQYF.

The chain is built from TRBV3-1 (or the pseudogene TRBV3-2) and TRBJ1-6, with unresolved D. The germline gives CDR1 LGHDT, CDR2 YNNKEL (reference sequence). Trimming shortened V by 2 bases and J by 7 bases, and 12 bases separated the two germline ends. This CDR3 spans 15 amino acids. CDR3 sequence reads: CASSQPEGTNSPLHF. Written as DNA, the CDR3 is TGTGCCAGCAGCCAACCTGAGGGCACCAATTCACCCCTCCACTTT.

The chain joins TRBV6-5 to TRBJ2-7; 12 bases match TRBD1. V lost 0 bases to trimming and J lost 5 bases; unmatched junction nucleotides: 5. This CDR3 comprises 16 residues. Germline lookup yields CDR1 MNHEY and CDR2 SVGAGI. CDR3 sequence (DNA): TGTGCCAGCAGTTACTCGGGGACAGGGGGCGGGAACGAGCAGTACTTC. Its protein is CASSYSGTGGGNEQYF.

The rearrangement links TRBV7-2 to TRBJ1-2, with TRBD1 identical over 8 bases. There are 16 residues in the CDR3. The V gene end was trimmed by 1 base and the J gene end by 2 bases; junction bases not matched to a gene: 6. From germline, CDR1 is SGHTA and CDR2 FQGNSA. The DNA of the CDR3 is TGTGCCAGCAGCTTAGGGGCAGGGGGCTCAAACTATGGCTACACCTTC. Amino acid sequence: CASSLGAGGSNYGYTF.

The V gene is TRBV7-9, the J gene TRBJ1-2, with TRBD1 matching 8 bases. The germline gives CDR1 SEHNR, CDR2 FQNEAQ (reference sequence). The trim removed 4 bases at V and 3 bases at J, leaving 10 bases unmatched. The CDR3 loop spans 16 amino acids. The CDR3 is CASSSTRQGTDYGYTF. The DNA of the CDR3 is TGTGCCAGCAGCTCTACGAGACAGGGGACGGACTATGGCTACACCTTC.

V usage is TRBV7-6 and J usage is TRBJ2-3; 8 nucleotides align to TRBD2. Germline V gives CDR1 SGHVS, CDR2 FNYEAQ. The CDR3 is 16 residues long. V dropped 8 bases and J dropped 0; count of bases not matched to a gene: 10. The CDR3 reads CASGRRGGGSTDTQYF. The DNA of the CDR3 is TGTGCCAGCGGCAGGAGGGGCGGGGGGAGCACAGATACGCAGTATTTT.

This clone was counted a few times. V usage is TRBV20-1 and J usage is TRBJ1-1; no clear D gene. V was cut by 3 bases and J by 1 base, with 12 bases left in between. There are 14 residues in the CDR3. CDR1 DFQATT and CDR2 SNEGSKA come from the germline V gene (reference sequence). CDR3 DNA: TGCAGTGCTAGTCAGGTAGGATCGAACACTGAAGCTTTCTTT. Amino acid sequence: CSASQVGSNTEAFF.

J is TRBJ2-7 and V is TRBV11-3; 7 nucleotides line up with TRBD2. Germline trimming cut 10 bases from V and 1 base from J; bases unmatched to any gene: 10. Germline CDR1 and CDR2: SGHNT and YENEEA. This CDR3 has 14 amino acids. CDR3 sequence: CATSLADLSYEQYF. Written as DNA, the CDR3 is TGTGCCACCTCGCTAGCGGACCTATCCTACGAGCAGTACTTC. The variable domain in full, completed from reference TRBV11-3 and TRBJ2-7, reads EAGVVQSPRYKIIEKKQPVAFWCNPISGHNTLYWYLQNLGQGPELLIRYENEEAVDDSQLPKDRFSAERLKGVDSTLKIQPAELGDSAVYLCATSLADLSYEQYFGPGTRLTVT.

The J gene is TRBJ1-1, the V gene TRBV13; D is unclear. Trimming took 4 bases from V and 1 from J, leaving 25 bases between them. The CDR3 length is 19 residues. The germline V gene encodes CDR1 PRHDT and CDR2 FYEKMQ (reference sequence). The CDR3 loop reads CASSSQRQADKRANTEAFF. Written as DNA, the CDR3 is TGTGCCAGCAGCTCCCAGCGGCAGGCAGATAAAAGGGCGAACACTGAAGCTTTCTTT.

The CDR3 sequence is CASSVVRGFSGANVLTF. DNA for the CDR3: TGTGCCAGCAGCGTCGTCAGGGGGTTCTCTGGGGCCAACGTCCTGACTTTC. The chain is built from TRBV5-5 and TRBJ2-6, with 7 bases lining up with TRBD1. Trimming cost V 4 bases and J 0 bases; bases outside gene matches: 7. This CDR3 contains 17 residues. The germline V gene encodes CDR1 SGHKS and CDR2 YYEKEE (reference sequence).